These 32 T cell receptor beta chains came from one sample sequenced in a study of blood T cell repertoires in COVID-19. The method was immunoSEQ multiplex PCR; TCRdb's version includes in-frame clones alone and lacks a portion of them. The data contain under 200,000 clones, 60% to 85% of them singletons. Specimen: peripheral blood. These TCRs come from a man aged 60 to 69 with acute or convalescent COVID-19.

The chain couples TRBV7-9 to TRBJ2-1; a possible D gene is TRBD1 (6 bases). V was trimmed by 2 bases and J by 8 bases, leaving 10 bases between them. CDR3 size: 13 residues. Germline assignment: CDR1 SEHNR and CDR2 FQNEAQ (reference sequence). CDR3 residues: CASSLQGYDEQFF. CDR3 coding DNA: TGTGCCAGCAGCTTACAGGGGTACGATGAGCAGTTCTTC.

The chain uses TRBV3-1 (or the pseudogene TRBV3-2) and TRBJ1-2; TRBD1 might be the D (6 bases). The CDR3 is made up of 15 amino acids. V gave up 0 bases and J gave up 3 bases, with 11 bases separating them. The germline V gene encodes CDR1 LGHDT and CDR2 YNNKEL (reference sequence). DNA for the CDR3: TGTGCCAGCAGCCAAGAAGTTGCAGGGGACTATGGCTACACCTTC. It translates to CASSQEVAGDYGYTF.

The V and J genes are TRBV2 and TRBJ2-5; D gene ambiguous. The V end lost 3 bases, the J end lost 5 bases, and 19 bases lay between the germline ends. Germline V gene sequence: CDR1 SNHLY, CDR2 FYNNEI. This CDR3 region has 16 residues. CDR3 in DNA: TGTGCCAGCAGTGACGCCCGACTGGCCTTCAAGGAGACCCAGTACTTC. Encoded protein: CASSDARLAFKETQYF.

The V and J genes are TRBV5-5 and TRBJ1-5; D is uncertain. The CDR3 has 15 amino acids. Germline V gene data show CDR1 as SGHKS and CDR2 as YYEKEE (reference sequence). The V end lost 0 bases, the J end lost 0 bases, and 7 bases lay between the germline ends. CDR3 in amino acids: CASSLVQNSNQPQHF. Here the CDR3 DNA reads TGTGCCAGCAGCTTGGTACAAAATAGCAATCAGCCCCAGCATTTT.

The CDR3 is CASSLPPGEAFF. The CDR3 bases are TGTGCCAGCAGCTTACCCCCAGGTGAAGCTTTCTTT. The chain is built from TRBV11-3 and TRBJ1-1; the D is unclear. Trimming pared 2 bases from V and 7 bases from J, leaving 8 bases between. The CDR3 length is 12 residues. Germline loops: CDR1 SGHNT, CDR2 YENEEA.

V and J are TRBV13 and TRBJ2-1, with 7 bases identical to TRBD1. The ends lost 3 bases at V and 2 bases at J; junction bases unmatched: 7. Per germline, CDR1 PRHDT and CDR2 FYEKMQ (reference sequence). The CDR3 is 16 amino acids. This CDR3 is CASSFTPGGTYNEQFF. CDR3 DNA sequence: TGTGCCAGCAGCTTTACACCAGGGGGTACCTACAATGAGCAGTTCTTC.

This clone was detected a few times. This chain uses TRBV10-3 with TRBJ1-3, with D possibly being TRBD1 (6 bases). The germline V gene has CDR1 ENHRY and CDR2 SYGVKD. V lost 0 bases, J lost 4 bases, and 16 bases lay in between. There are 17 residues in the CDR3. CDR3 coding DNA: TGTGCCATCAGTGAGTCGGTCGGGCAGGGGTCAGGAAACACCATATATTTT. Amino acids: CAISESVGQGSGNTIYF.

The chain carries TRBV7-8 and TRBJ1-2; 9 positions match TRBD1. CDR1 is SGHVS and CDR2 is FQNEAQ in the germline V gene. Germline trimming cut 5 bases from V and 8 bases from J; bases unmatched to any gene: 12. This CDR3 has 15 residues. CDR3 DNA sequence: TGTGCCAGCAGCCCGTGGACAGGGGCGGAAGGAGGCTACACCTTC. Translation: CASSPWTGAEGGYTF.

There are a few counts of this clone. Written as DNA, the CDR3 is TGTGCCAGCAGCGACCTCCGTAGCGGGGGGGTGGCCGGGGAGCTGTTTTTT. Translated: CASSDLRSGGVAGELFF. J is TRBJ2-2 and V is TRBV9; TRBD2 matches 11 bases. The V and J ends lost 3 bases and 6 bases, in that order; junction bases with no gene match: 10. There are 17 residues in the CDR3. The germline V gene encodes CDR1 SGDLS and CDR2 YYNGEE.

CDR3 nucleotides: TGTGCCTGGAGTTTGGGACAGTCCTTCTACGAGCAGTACTTC. It specifies CAWSLGQSFYEQYF. This chain connects TRBV30 to TRBJ2-7, with 7 bases that match TRBD1. CDR1 and CDR2 from the germline V gene are GTSNPN and SVGIG (reference sequence). With 2 bases clipped from V and 3 bases from J, the junction kept 7 bases outside the gene matches. The CDR3 sequence is 14 residues long. Full variable domain (rest looked up from reference TRBV30 and TRBJ2-7): SQTIHQWPATLVQPVGSPLSLECTVEGTSNPNLYWYRQAAGRGLQLLFYSVGIGQISSEVPQNLSASRPQDRQFILSSKKLLLSDSGFYLCAWSLGQSFYEQYFGPGTRLTVT.

This chain links TRBV21-1 with TRBJ2-7; TRBD2 is the table's D call and was not checked against the DNA. TRBV21-1 is annotated as a pseudogene. This CDR3 contains 15 residues. CDR3: CASSTRAAGAYEQYF. The CDR3 DNA reads as TGTGCCAGCAGCACCAGAGCGGCAGGCGCCTACGAGCAGTACTTC.

This clone was recorded many times. This chain joins TRBV7-8 and TRBJ2-1, with TRBD2 identical over 7 bases. V trimming: 3 bases; J trimming: 8 bases; junction bases outside the gene matches: 13. CDR3 length: 16 residues. The germline gives CDR1 SGHVS, CDR2 FQNEAQ. The chain's CDR3 is CASSFPLGGGSHEQFF. The DNA for the CDR3 is TGTGCCAGCAGCTTCCCCCTGGGCGGGGGTTCGCATGAGCAGTTCTTC.

The CDR3 reads CSVGTGTGVEQYF. CDR3 nucleotide sequence: TGCAGCGTTGGAACCGGGACAGGGGTCGAGCAGTACTTC. The V gene is TRBV29-1, the J gene TRBJ2-7, with 10 positions matching TRBD1. With V trimmed by 4 bases and J by 6 bases, 6 bases remained unmatched. CDR1 is SQVTM, CDR2 ANQGSEA, per germline. The CDR3 runs to 13 residues.

V usage is TRBV7-2 and J usage is TRBJ2-5; D not certain. The V gene lost 5 bases and the J gene lost 4 bases, with 11 bases spanning the gap. CDR3 length equals 13 residues. Germline-derived CDR1 and CDR2 are SGHTA and FQGNSA. The CDR3 DNA follows: TGTGCCAGCAGCCCTGGGCCGAGAGAGACCCAGTACTTC. It encodes CASSPGPRETQYF.

CDR3 loop: CASSLAPGRDSPLHF. The CDR3 DNA sequence: TGTGCCAGCAGCTTAGCGCCGGGTAGAGATTCACCCCTCCACTTT. The chain joins TRBV7-8 to TRBJ1-6; no firm D call. Germline V CDR1 and CDR2: SGHVS, FQNEAQ. The CDR3 sequence is 15 residues long. Trimming cost V 0 bases and J 8 bases, with 11 bases left between them.

The V gene is TRBV2, the J gene TRBJ1-2, with TRBD1 matching 9 bases. The CDR3 covers 13 residues. In germline, CDR1 is SNHLY, CDR2 FYNNEI. V was pared by 6 bases and J by 8 bases, with 7 bases of the junction left unmatched. CDR3 nucleotide sequence: TGTGCCAGCAGAGAGGACAGGGGAGGCGGCTACACCTTC. This gives the protein CASREDRGGGYTF.

This chain joins TRBV7-6 and TRBJ1-2, with D maybe TRBD1 (6 bases). Between the trimmed V and J ends, which lost 5 bases and 6 bases, there was a span of 19 bases. Germline-derived CDR1 and CDR2 are SGHVS and FNYEAQ. The CDR3 is 15 residues long. The CDR3 region has the DNA TGTGCCAGCAGCATTAACAGGGATAGGGCGGATGGCTACACCTTC. Its protein is CASSINRDRADGYTF.

The chain is built from TRBV9 and TRBJ2-2, with 12 bases that match TRBD2. The CDR3 spans 15 residues. Germline V lookup: CDR1 SGDLS, CDR2 YYNGEE. Losses at the gene ends were 6 bases for V and 4 bases for J; bases not matched to a gene: 4. The CDR3 here is CASTSGGAGTGELFF. CDR3 nucleotides: TGTGCCAGCACTAGCGGGGGGGCGGGCACCGGGGAGCTGTTTTTT.

V and J are TRBV9 and TRBJ2-3, with D perhaps matching TRBD1 (5 bases). V was clipped by 0 bases and J by 2 bases, with 19 bases between them. CDR3 size: 18 residues. Germline V gene lookup returns CDR1 SGDLS and CDR2 YYNGEE. The CDR3 loop is CASSVGPPAGYNTDTQYF. As DNA, the CDR3 is TGTGCCAGCAGCGTAGGACCCCCGGCAGGGTACAACACAGATACGCAGTATTTT.

The rearrangement joins TRBV9 to TRBJ1-2, with 9 nucleotides matching TRBD1. Germline V gives CDR1 SGDLS, CDR2 YYNGEE. The CDR3 contains 14 residues. V shed 3 bases and J 2 bases; nucleotides not matched to a gene: 2. CDR3 loop: CASSADRGNYGYTF. The DNA for the CDR3 is TGTGCCAGCAGCGCCGACAGGGGGAACTATGGCTACACCTTC.

The chain uses TRBV11-1 and TRBJ2-1, with D unclear. Germline CDR1 reads SGHAT; CDR2 reads FQDESV (reference sequence). V was shortened by 4 bases and J by 0 bases, with 7 bases between the two germline ends. The CDR3 runs to 14 residues. As DNA, the CDR3 is TGTGCCAGCAGCTCAGTGATCTCCTACAATGAGCAGTTCTTC. It translates to CASSSVISYNEQFF.

V and J are TRBV6-2 or TRBV6-3 and TRBJ1-4; 7 nucleotides agree with TRBD1. The ends lost 5 bases at V and 0 bases at J; junction bases unmatched: 9. The CDR3 runs 17 residues. Germline V CDR1 and CDR2: MNHEY, SVGEGT. The CDR3 is CASSTGTAATTNEKLFF. CDR3 coding DNA: TGTGCCAGCAGTACCGGGACAGCAGCCACAACTAATGAAAAACTGTTTTTT.

The gene calls are TRBV5-5 and TRBJ1-1; D is uncertain. The CDR3 is made up of 13 amino acids. Germline lookup yields CDR1 SGHKS and CDR2 YYEKEE (reference sequence). V shed 7 bases and J shed 3 bases, with 13 bases lying between them. The CDR3 protein is CASGRQDDTEAFF. CDR3 sequence (DNA): TGTGCCAGCGGTCGCCAGGATGACACTGAAGCTTTCTTT. Combining the CDR3 with reference TRBV5-5 and TRBJ1-1 gives the whole variable domain DAGVTQSPTHLIKTRGQQVTLRCSPISGHKSVSWYQQVLGQGPQFIFQYYEKEERGRGNFPDRFSARQFPNYSSELNVNALLLGDSALYLCASGRQDDTEAFFGQGTRLTVV.

The J gene is TRBJ1-4, the V gene TRBV10-2, with D hard to call. This CDR3 is built from 14 residues. The germline V gene encodes CDR1 WSHSY and CDR2 SAAADI. V was shortened by 2 bases and J by 8 bases, with 12 bases between the two germline ends. CDR3: CASSELAGSEKLFF. Here the CDR3 DNA reads TGCGCCAGCAGTGAGCTTGCGGGATCGGAAAAACTGTTTTTT.

V is TRBV3-1 (or the pseudogene TRBV3-2) and J is TRBJ2-5; D is possibly TRBD2 (5 bases). Germline V gives CDR1 LGHDT, CDR2 YNNKEL (reference sequence). The V end lost 6 bases, the J end lost 0 bases, and 11 bases lay between the germline ends. The length of the CDR3 is 14 residues. The CDR3 coding sequence is TGTGCCAGCAGTCAACTAGGAAACCAAGAGACCCAGTACTTC. This sequence encodes CASSQLGNQETQYF.

The CDR3 is CASSLAGGRDTQYF. In DNA, the CDR3 is TGTGCCAGCAGCCTAGCGGGGGGCCGAGATACGCAGTATTTT. This chain uses TRBV14 with TRBJ2-3; 10 bases map to TRBD2. Germline V CDR1 and CDR2: SGHDN, FVKESK. The CDR3 consists of 14 residues. Losses at the gene ends were 4 bases for V and 5 bases for J; bases not matched to a gene: 3.

The V call is TRBV7-9, the J call TRBJ1-6; 8 positions agree with TRBD1. Unmatched junction bases numbered 14, after V lost 7 bases and J lost 12 bases. Germline lookup yields CDR1 SEHNR and CDR2 FQNEAQ (reference sequence). This CDR3 has 15 residues. The DNA of the CDR3 is TGTGCCAGCAAACGGGGAGGACAGGGATATGAACCCCTCCACTTT. It encodes CASKRGGQGYEPLHF.

This chain joins TRBV10-3 and TRBJ1-2; TRBD1 might be the D (5 bases). The CDR3 has 15 amino acids. CDR1 is ENHRY and CDR2 is SYGVKD in the germline V gene. V gave up 2 bases and J gave up 4 bases, with 14 bases separating them. CDR3 protein: CAISENAGGFYGYTF. Here the CDR3 DNA reads TGTGCCATCAGTGAGAACGCCGGGGGTTTCTATGGCTACACCTTC.

This clone was seen once. This chain connects TRBV7-9 to TRBJ1-1; maybe TRBD1 (5 bases). The CDR3 extends over 16 amino acids. Germline CDR1 SEHNR, CDR2 FQNEAQ (reference sequence). V gave up 5 bases and J gave up 0 bases, with 16 bases separating them. CDR3 region: CASSPPLGVMNTEAFF. The CDR3, as DNA: TGTGCCAGCAGCCCCCCTTTAGGGGTCATGAACACTGAAGCTTTCTTT.

The genes are TRBV7-7 and TRBJ2-1; 10 bases align to TRBD2. Germline V gives CDR1 SSHAT, CDR2 FNYEAQ (reference sequence). The CDR3 consists of 15 residues. The V gene end was trimmed by 5 bases and the J gene end by 3 bases; junction bases not matched to a gene: 4. The CDR3 loop is CASSAIAGGYNEQFF. The CDR3 DNA reads as TGTGCCAGCAGCGCTATAGCGGGGGGCTACAATGAGCAGTTCTTC.

This clone was observed a handful of times. Written as DNA, the CDR3 is TGTGCCAGCAGCCGACAGTCGTCCTTACACTATGGCTACACCTTC. Protein product: CASSRQSSLHYGYTF. V and J are TRBV5-6 and TRBJ1-2; tentative D call: TRBD1 (5 bases). V was shortened by 4 bases and J by 3 bases, with 16 bases between the two germline ends. This CDR3 region has 15 residues. Germline V lookup: CDR1 SGHDT, CDR2 YYEEEE.

A few counts support this clone. The chain recombines TRBV24-1 with TRBJ2-1; unclear D gene. V dropped 3 bases and J dropped 9 bases, with 5 bases sitting between them. Germline CDR1 is KGHDR and CDR2 is SFDVKD. The CDR3 has 11 residues. The CDR3 nucleotides read TGTGCCACCAGTGATCATAGTGAGCAGTTCTTC. Translation gives CATSDHSEQFF.